The 29 T cell receptor beta chains below come from one sample, sequenced in a study of cytomegalovirus exposure and HLA in healthy donors (dated by TCRdb to the late 2010s). Library prep was done by the immunoSEQ multiplex PCR assay. For the multiplex PCR, a mixture combining 60 forward primers for TCR Vbeta segments and 13 reverse primers for TCR Jbeta segments was used. TCRdb carries this immuneACCESS record with in-frame sequences only. Its versions omit some clonotypes, under half of them owing to an unresolved V gene in the studies checked, with the rest unexplained. The sample records around 120,000 clones, 60% to 70% of which are singletons. The top ten clones comprise around 9.7% of the sample. What was sequenced was PBMCs. The receptor set was obtained from a middle-aged woman in good health and CMV-seropositive.

The chain combines TRBV5-4 with TRBJ2-7; 7 bases line up with TRBD2. This CDR3 has 13 residues. V lost 4 bases to trimming and J lost 3 bases; unmatched junction nucleotides: 4. Germline assignment: CDR1 SGHNT and CDR2 YYREEE (reference sequence). CDR3 sequence (DNA): TGTGCCAGCAGCCCCTCTAGCGGCTACGAGCAGTACTTC. Encoded protein: CASSPSSGYEQYF.

The rearrangement uses TRBV12-5 and TRBJ2-5, with 12 positions matching TRBD2. CDR1 is LGHNT, CDR2 FRNRAP, per germline. The CDR3 runs 15 residues. Trimming took 6 bases from V and 2 from J; bases not matched to a gene: 4. Written as DNA, the CDR3 is TGTGCTAGTGGCAAAGGGACTAGCGGGCAAGAGACCCAGTACTTC. This translates into CASGKGTSGQETQYF. The full variable domain, its missing parts supplied by reference TRBV12-5 and TRBJ2-5, is DARVTQTPRHKVTEMGQEVTMRCQPILGHNTVFWYRQTMMQGLELLAYFRNRAPLDDSGMPKDRFSAEMPDATLATLKIQPSEPRDSAVYFCASGKGTSGQETQYFGPGTRLLVL.

The chain combines TRBV29-1 with TRBJ1-1; D is perhaps TRBD1 (5 bases). V was cut by 2 bases and J by 6 bases, with 13 bases left in between. The CDR3 covers 13 residues. Germline loops: CDR1 SQVTM, CDR2 ANQGSEA. CDR3: CSVEQGVNSEAFF. The CDR3 coding sequence is TGCAGCGTTGAACAAGGGGTTAACTCTGAAGCTTTCTTT.

The chain has TRBV4-1 and TRBJ2-7; TRBD1 aligns across 8 bases. The CDR3 is 16 residues long. J gave up 5 bases and V 1 base, and 10 bases lay outside the gene matches. Germline V lookup: CDR1 MGHRA, CDR2 YSYEKL. Here the CDR3 reads CASSQGEETGDDEQYF. CDR3 bases: TGCGCCAGCAGCCAAGGAGAGGAGACAGGGGATGACGAGCAGTACTTC.

This chain uses TRBV9 with TRBJ1-5, with D perhaps TRBD1 (6 bases). The CDR3 extends over 15 amino acids. The V gene lost 0 bases and the J gene lost 2 bases, with 9 bases spanning the gap. Germline V gives CDR1 SGDLS, CDR2 YYNGEE. The DNA for the CDR3 is TGTGCCAGCAGCGTAGGGGGGCAGGGCAATCAGCCCCAGCATTTT. It specifies CASSVGGQGNQPQHF.

The genes are TRBV9 and TRBJ2-7; D gene uncertain. CDR1 SGDLS and CDR2 YYNGEE come from the germline V gene. V shed 0 bases and J shed 4 bases, with 8 bases lying between them. The CDR3 spans 13 residues. This CDR3 reads CASSVGAQYEQYF. DNA of the CDR3: TGTGCCAGCAGCGTAGGGGCGCAATACGAGCAGTACTTC.

The table lists this clone with a few counts. The rearrangement links TRBV5-1 to TRBJ2-7; 11 bases match TRBD2. With V trimmed by 2 bases and J by 4 bases, 5 bases remained unmatched. The CDR3 covers 15 residues. Germline V gives CDR1 SGHRS, CDR2 YFSETQ. CDR3 nucleotides: TGCGCCAGCAGCTTAGGGACTAGCGGTTTTTACGAGCAGTACTTC. This translates into CASSLGTSGFYEQYF.

The chain is built from TRBV2 and TRBJ1-2; maybe TRBD1 (5 bases). Trimming removed 1 base from V and 8 bases from J, with 11 bases in between. The CDR3 contains 13 residues. Germline lookup yields CDR1 SNHLY and CDR2 FYNNEI. The CDR3 loop is CASSEGPGKGYTF. The DNA for the CDR3 is TGTGCCAGCAGTGAAGGTCCAGGGAAAGGCTACACCTTC.

J is TRBJ2-7 and V is TRBV5-4, with 12 bases lining up with TRBD1. CDR3 length: 16 residues. Germline CDR1 is SGHNT and CDR2 is YYREEE (reference sequence). After removal of 4 bases from V and 2 bases from J, the junction contained 7 bases not matched to a gene. The CDR3 reads CASSGDRGRFAYEQYF. CDR3 DNA: TGTGCCAGCAGCGGGGACAGGGGGCGTTTTGCCTACGAGCAGTACTTC.

The chain joins TRBV10-1 to TRBJ2-7, with unresolved D. Looked up from germline, CDR1 is WNHNN and CDR2 is SYGVQD (reference sequence). V dropped 8 bases and J dropped 6 bases, with 8 bases sitting between them. The CDR3 contains 10 residues. DNA of the CDR3: TGCGCCAGCGGCCCTTGCGAGCAGTACTTC. Amino acids: CASGPCEQYF.

The chain carries TRBV7-9 and TRBJ2-3, with 7 bases matching TRBD1. Germline CDR1 and CDR2: SEHNR and FQNEAQ (reference sequence). V trimming: 9 bases; J trimming: 0 bases; junction bases outside the gene matches: 6. The length of the CDR3 is 14 residues. CDR3 DNA sequence: TGTGCCAGAGGGGACAGCTCTAGCACAGATACGCAGTATTTT. Residues: CARGDSSSTDTQYF.

In this sample, this clone turned up a few times. This chain uses TRBV5-1 with TRBJ2-7; TRBD1 matches at 8 bases. Trimming at V came to 0 bases and at J to 3 bases, leaving 2 bases not matched to a gene. The CDR3 spans 14 residues. CDR1 is SGHRS and CDR2 is YFSETQ in the germline V gene. The CDR3 here is CASSLGDRFYEQYF. The CDR3, as DNA: TGCGCCAGCAGCTTGGGGGACAGGTTCTACGAGCAGTACTTC.

V usage is TRBV7-2 and J usage is TRBJ2-1; no clear D. Germline lookup yields CDR1 SGHTA and CDR2 FQGNSA. The CDR3 covers 14 residues. V was cut by 5 bases and J by 5 bases, with 13 bases left in between. CDR3 DNA sequence: TGTGCCAGCAGCATCTCTAGTAATCACAATGAGCAGTTCTTC. Amino acids: CASSISSNHNEQFF.

The table lists this clone with a count of one. J is TRBJ2-3 and V is TRBV11-2, with D perhaps matching TRBD1 (6 bases). Looked up from germline, CDR1 is SGHAT and CDR2 is FQNNGV. The ends were cut back, 0 bases at V and 2 bases at J, with 9 bases in the middle. CDR3 size: 15 residues. CDR3 loop: CASSLDAGATDTQYF. The DNA for the CDR3 is TGTGCCAGCAGCTTAGATGCAGGGGCCACAGATACGCAGTATTTT. Full variable domain (rest looked up from reference TRBV11-2 and TRBJ2-3): EAGVAQSPRYKIIEKRQSVAFWCNPISGHATLYWYQQILGQGPKLLIQFQNNGVVDDSQLPKDRFSAERLKGVDSTLKIQPAKLEDSAVYLCASSLDAGATDTQYFGPGTRLTVL.

The gene calls are TRBV15 and TRBJ2-1, with 7 bases lining up with TRBD2. The CDR3 has 16 residues. Germline lookup yields CDR1 LNHNV and CDR2 YYDKDF (reference sequence). The ends lost 4 bases at V and 3 bases at J; junction bases unmatched: 9. CDR3 amino acids: CATSNHKGTIYNEQFF. DNA for the CDR3: TGTGCCACCAGCAATCATAAAGGGACTATCTACAATGAGCAGTTCTTC.

Only a few counts were recorded for this clone. V is TRBV30 and J is TRBJ1-1, with 7 nucleotides matching TRBD1. This CDR3 contains 15 residues. Germline CDR1 reads GTSNPN; CDR2 reads SVGIG (reference sequence). Trimming cost V 2 bases and J 1 base; bases outside gene matches: 7. The CDR3 loop is CAWSPHRGRNTEAFF. CDR3 in DNA: TGTGCCTGGAGTCCACACAGGGGCAGGAACACTGAAGCTTTCTTT.

This chain connects TRBV6-1 to TRBJ1-5, with 9 bases fitting TRBD1. Germline CDR1 MNHNS, CDR2 SASEGT. The CDR3 spans 15 residues. V was clipped by 4 bases and J by 2 bases; unmatched bases: 3. CDR3 in DNA: TGTGCCAGCAGTGCGGACAGGGGTGGCAATCAGCCCCAGCATTTT. Translating it yields CASSADRGGNQPQHF.

The chain joins TRBV7-6 to TRBJ2-1; 11 bases fit TRBD2. CDR1 and CDR2 (germline): SGHVS, FNYEAQ. This CDR3 contains 16 residues. J was trimmed by 9 bases and V by 3 bases; bases with no gene match: 10. The CDR3 loop is CASSFGKLAGVGEQFF. DNA for the CDR3: TGTGCCAGCAGCTTTGGGAAACTAGCGGGAGTAGGTGAGCAGTTCTTC.

V and J are TRBV5-4 and TRBJ2-3; D is unresolved. Germline V gene lookup returns CDR1 SGHNT and CDR2 YYREEE (reference sequence). V lost 5 bases to trimming and J lost 7 bases, with 14 bases between them. The CDR3 has 13 amino acids. CDR3 coding DNA: TGTGCCAGCAGTCCCGCTTTTAGCCATACGCAGTATTTT. Protein product: CASSPAFSHTQYF.

The rearrangement links TRBV19 to TRBJ2-7; 8 bases map to TRBD1. The CDR3 loop spans 16 amino acids. Germline-derived CDR1 and CDR2 are LNHDA and SQIVND (reference sequence). The V and J ends lost 4 bases and 0 bases, in that order; junction bases with no gene match: 8. The CDR3 protein is CASSSFRGRSSYEQYF. In DNA form, the CDR3 reads TGTGCCAGTAGTAGCTTCAGGGGGCGTAGCTCCTACGAGCAGTACTTC.

The chain carries TRBV14 and TRBJ2-2; D unclear. V was pared by 3 bases and J by 7 bases, with 9 bases between. Germline lookup yields CDR1 SGHDN and CDR2 FVKESK. The CDR3 length is 13 residues. The DNA of the CDR3 is TGTGCCAGCAGCCACGTACCAGGCGGGGAGCTGTTTTTT. It translates to CASSHVPGGELFF.

This clone was detected a few times. This chain uses TRBV19 with TRBJ1-1; D might be TRBD1 (6 bases). Germline V gene data show CDR1 as LNHDA and CDR2 as SQIVND (reference sequence). V was pared by 5 bases and J by 8 bases, with 21 bases between. This CDR3 contains 15 residues. In DNA form, the CDR3 reads TGTGCCAGTAGTCCGAGCCAGGGGATTGGTTCCGAAGCTTTCTTT. It specifies CASSPSQGIGSEAFF.

J is TRBJ1-5 and V is TRBV4-1, with D unresolved. The CDR3 runs 15 residues. Per the germline V gene, CDR1 is MGHRA and CDR2 is YSYEKL. Trimming took off 1 base at V and 5 bases at J, with 12 bases between the two ends. DNA of the CDR3: TGCGCCAGCAGCCAAGTGGGCTTCATCGATCAGCCCCAGCATTTT. Its protein product is CASSQVGFIDQPQHF.

This clone appeared once. Other DNA variants within this sample encode the same CDR3. The genes are TRBV29-1 and TRBJ2-7; the match to TRBD1 covers 11 bases. With 1 base clipped from V and 4 bases from J, the junction kept 12 bases outside the gene matches. Germline assignment: CDR1 SQVTM and CDR2 ANQGSEA. The CDR3 has 17 residues. As DNA, the CDR3 is TGCAGCGTTGAAGCTAATCCTGGGACAGGGGGAAAATACGAGCAGTACTTC. Translating it yields CSVEANPGTGGKYEQYF.

The chain employs TRBV13 and TRBJ1-3; D perhaps matches TRBD1 (5 bases). V lost 1 base, J lost 2 bases, and 6 bases lay in between. This CDR3 region has 14 residues. Germline CDR1 reads PRHDT; CDR2 reads FYEKMQ (reference sequence). CDR3 nucleotide sequence: TGTGCCAGCAGCTTAGAGACAGCTGGAAACACCATATATTTT. Amino acid sequence: CASSLETAGNTIYF.

The chain recombines TRBV4-2 with TRBJ2-3; 10 bases are a match to TRBD2. Germline V gene sequence: CDR1 LGHNA, CDR2 YNFKEQ. Losses at the gene ends were 0 bases for V and 5 bases for J; bases not matched to a gene: 14. This CDR3 has 19 amino acids. This CDR3 is CASSQDIVGLAGVRDTQYF. The CDR3 DNA follows: TGTGCCAGCAGCCAAGATATAGTGGGGCTAGCGGGAGTGAGAGATACGCAGTATTTT.

The J gene is TRBJ1-5, the V gene TRBV7-8; 10 nucleotides agree with TRBD1. J was trimmed by 4 bases and V by 3 bases; bases with no gene match: 3. The germline V gene has CDR1 SGHVS and CDR2 FQNEAQ. The CDR3 sequence is 15 residues long. The CDR3 spells CASSLRTGGNQPQHF. The CDR3 coding sequence is TGTGCCAGCAGCTTGCGGACAGGGGGTAATCAGCCCCAGCATTTT.

The chain carries TRBV19 and TRBJ2-7; 10 bases line up with TRBD2. The CDR3 extends over 14 amino acids. Germline CDR1 is LNHDA and CDR2 is SQIVND (reference sequence). With V trimmed by 5 bases and J by 4 bases, 5 bases remained unmatched. DNA of the CDR3: TGTGCCAGTAGTCACGGGACTAGCGAGTACGAGCAGTACTTC. It yields the protein CASSHGTSEYEQYF.

The V call is TRBV19, the J call TRBJ2-3; TRBD2 aligns across 10 bases. Germline CDR1 reads LNHDA; CDR2 reads SQIVND (reference sequence). The trim removed 3 bases at V and 3 bases at J, leaving 9 bases unmatched. The CDR3 runs to 17 residues. CDR3 nucleotides: TGTGCCAGTAGTATCTACGCCGGGACTAGCGTAACAGATACGCAGTATTTT. Encoded protein: CASSIYAGTSVTDTQYF. Based on the CDR3 plus reference TRBV19 and TRBJ2-3, the full variable domain is DGGITQSPKYLFRKEGQNVTLSCEQNLNHDAMYWYRQDPGQGLRLIYYSQIVNDFQKGDIAEGYSVSREKKESFPLTVTSAQKNPTAFYLCASSIYAGTSVTDTQYFGPGTRLTVL.